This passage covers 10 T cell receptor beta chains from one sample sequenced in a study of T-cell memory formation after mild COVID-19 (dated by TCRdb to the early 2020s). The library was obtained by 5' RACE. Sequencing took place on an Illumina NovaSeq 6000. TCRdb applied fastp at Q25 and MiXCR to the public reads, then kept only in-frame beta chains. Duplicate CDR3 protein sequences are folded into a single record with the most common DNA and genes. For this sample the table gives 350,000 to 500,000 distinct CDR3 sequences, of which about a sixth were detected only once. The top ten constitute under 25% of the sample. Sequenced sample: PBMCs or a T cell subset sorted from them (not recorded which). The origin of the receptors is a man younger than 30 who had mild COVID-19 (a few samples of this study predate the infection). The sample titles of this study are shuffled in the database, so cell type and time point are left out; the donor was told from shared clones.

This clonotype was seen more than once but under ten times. In DNA, the CDR3 is TGTGCCAGCATCCGATTAGCGGGGGGGCGGACCGGGGAGCTGTTTTTT. This sequence encodes CASIRLAGGRTGELFF. The genes are TRBV27 and TRBJ2-2; 11 nucleotides line up with TRBD2. The length of the CDR3 is 16 residues. J lost 5 bases, V lost 7 bases, and 9 bases had no gene match. Per germline, CDR1 MNHEY and CDR2 SMNVEV (reference sequence).

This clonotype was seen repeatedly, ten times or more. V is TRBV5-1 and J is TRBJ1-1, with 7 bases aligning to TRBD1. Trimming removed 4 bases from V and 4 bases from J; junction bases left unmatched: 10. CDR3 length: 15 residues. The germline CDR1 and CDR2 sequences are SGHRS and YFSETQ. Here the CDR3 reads CASSPPRQGGTEAFF. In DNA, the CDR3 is TGCGCCAGCAGCCCTCCGAGACAGGGAGGCACTGAAGCTTTCTTT. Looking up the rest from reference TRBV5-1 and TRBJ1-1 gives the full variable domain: KAGVTQTPRYLIKTRGQQVTLSCSPISGHRSVSWYQQTPGQGLQFLFEYFSETQRNKGNFPGRFSGRQFSNSRSEMNVSTLELGDSALYLCASSPPRQGGTEAFFGQGTRLTVV.

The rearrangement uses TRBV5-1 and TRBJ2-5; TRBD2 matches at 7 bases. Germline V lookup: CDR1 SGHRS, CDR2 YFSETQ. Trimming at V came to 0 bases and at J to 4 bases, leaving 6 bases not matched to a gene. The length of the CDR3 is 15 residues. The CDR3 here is CASSLAAGSPETQYF. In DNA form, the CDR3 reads TGCGCCAGCAGCTTGGCAGCGGGGTCTCCAGAGACCCAGTACTTC.

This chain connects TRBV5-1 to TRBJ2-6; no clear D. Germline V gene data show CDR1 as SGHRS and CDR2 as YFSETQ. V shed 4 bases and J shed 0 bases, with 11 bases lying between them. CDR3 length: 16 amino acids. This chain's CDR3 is CASSPDLTSGANVLTF. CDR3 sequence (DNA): TGCGCCAGCAGCCCTGACTTGACCTCTGGGGCCAACGTCCTGACTTTC.

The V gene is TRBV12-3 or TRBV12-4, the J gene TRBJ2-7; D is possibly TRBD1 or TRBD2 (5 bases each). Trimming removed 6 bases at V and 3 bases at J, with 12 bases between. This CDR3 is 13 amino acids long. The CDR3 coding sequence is TGTGCCAGCAGGGAAGGGACGGTCTACGAGCAGTACGTC. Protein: CASREGTVYEQYV.

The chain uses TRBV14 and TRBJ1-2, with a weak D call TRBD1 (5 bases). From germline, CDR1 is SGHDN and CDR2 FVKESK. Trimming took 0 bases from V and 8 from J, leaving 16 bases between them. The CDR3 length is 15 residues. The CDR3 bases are TGTGCCAGCAGCCAAGAAGGGAGGGACGGCAGGGGCTACACCTTC. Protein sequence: CASSQEGRDGRGYTF.

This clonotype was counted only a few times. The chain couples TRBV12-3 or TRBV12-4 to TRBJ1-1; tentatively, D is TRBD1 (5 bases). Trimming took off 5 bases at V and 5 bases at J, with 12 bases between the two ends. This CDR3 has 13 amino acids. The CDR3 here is CASSRDSGTEAFF. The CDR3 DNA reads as TGTGCCAGCAGTCGAGACAGTGGAACTGAAGCTTTCTTT.

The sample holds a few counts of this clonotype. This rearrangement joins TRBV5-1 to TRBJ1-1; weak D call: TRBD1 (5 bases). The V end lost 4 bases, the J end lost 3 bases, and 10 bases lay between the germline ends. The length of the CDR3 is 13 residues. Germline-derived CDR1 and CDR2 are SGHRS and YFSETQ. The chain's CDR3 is CASSEDSYTEAFF. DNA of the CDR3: TGCGCCAGCAGCGAAGACAGCTACACTGAAGCTTTCTTT.

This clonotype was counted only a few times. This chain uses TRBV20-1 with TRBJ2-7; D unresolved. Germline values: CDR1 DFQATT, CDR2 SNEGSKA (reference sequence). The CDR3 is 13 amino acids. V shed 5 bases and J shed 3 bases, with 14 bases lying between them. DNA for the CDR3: TGCAGTGCTCCAGATGGACGGCACTACGAGCAGTACTTC. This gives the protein CSAPDGRHYEQYF.

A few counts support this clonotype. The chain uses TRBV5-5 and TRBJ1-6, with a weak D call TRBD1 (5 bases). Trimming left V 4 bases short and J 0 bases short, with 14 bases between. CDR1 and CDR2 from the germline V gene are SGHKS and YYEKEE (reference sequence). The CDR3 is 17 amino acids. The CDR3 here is CASSLDSLLSYNSPLHF. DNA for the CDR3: TGTGCCAGCAGCCTTGACAGCCTCCTCTCCTATAATTCACCCCTCCACTTT. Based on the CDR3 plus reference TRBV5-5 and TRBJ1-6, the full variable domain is DAGVTQSPTHLIKTRGQQVTLRCSPISGHKSVSWYQQVLGQGPQFIFQYYEKEERGRGNFPDRFSARQFPNYSSELNVNALLLGDSALYLCASSLDSLLSYNSPLHFGNGTRLTVT.